Listed below are T cell receptor beta chains from one sample, sequenced in a study of beta chain features in type 1 diabetes. The data were produced by immunoSEQ multiplex PCR, yet TCRdb's version contains in-frame clones alone and is incomplete. The sample lists 110,000 to 150,000 clones; 6.9% were seen once. The sequencing input was central memory CD4+ T cells from blood. The receptors shown here come from a woman in her twenties or thirties in good health. Each CDR3 is given with its conserved first and last residue. D genes are given only for firm matches. Some rows have no size entry. The others give once, few or many, or a class for an expanded clone.

abundance,j_gene,d_gene,v_gene,CDR3nt,CDR3aa
many,TRBJ2-2,NA,TRBV4-2,TGTGCCAGCAGCGATGACAGGTTGGGCGGGGAGCTGTTTTTT,CASSDDRLGGELFF
few,TRBJ2-1,NA,TRBV7-2,TGTGCCAGCAGCTTAGACCTCCGGGAGCAGTTCTTC,CASSLDLREQFF
NA,TRBJ2-1,NA,TRBV19,TGTGCCAGTAGTGTCCGTTTGGAGCAGCCTGAGCAGTTCTTC,CASSVRLEQPEQFF
many,TRBJ2-1,TRBD2,TRBV29-1,TGCAGCGGATCGACTAGCTCGAGCGACAATGAGCAGTTCTTC,CSGSTSSSDNEQFF
many,TRBJ1-5,TRBD1,TRBV7-9,TGTGCCAGCACCGGAGGGGGCGATCAGCCCCAGCATTTT,CASTGGGDQPQHF
few,TRBJ2-3,NA,TRBV10-3,TGTGCCATCAGTGAGCCGCGGGGCGGGGCGAGCACAGATACGCAGTATTTT,CAISEPRGGASTDTQYF
few,TRBJ1-5,NA,TRBV28,TGTGCCACTTCACAGGGTAATCTCGGTCAGCCCCAGCATTTT,CATSQGNLGQPQHF
few,TRBJ1-2,NA,TRBV18,TGTGCCAGCTCACCACCGCAGGGCCTAGGCTACACCTTC,CASSPPQGLGYTF
NA,TRBJ2-3,NA,TRBV4-3,TGCGCCAGCAGCCAAGGAGGGGGAACAGATACGCAGTATTTT,CASSQGGGTDTQYF
many,TRBJ2-7,NA,TRBV11-2,TGTGCCAGCAGCTTATCGTTCTCCTACGAGCAGTACTTC,CASSLSFSYEQYF
NA,TRBJ2-4,NA,TRBV9,TGTGCCAGCAGCGTAGGGGGGGAGTTCGTAAACATTCAGTACTTC,CASSVGGEFVNIQYF
few,TRBJ2-7,TRBD2,TRBV18,TGTGCCAGTTCGACTAGCGGGAGCTCCTACGAGCAGTACTTC,CASSTSGSSYEQYF
few,TRBJ1-1,NA,TRBV7-2,TGTGCCAGCAGCTTCCGGAACACTGAAGCTTTCTTT,CASSFRNTEAFF
NA,TRBJ2-3,TRBD1,TRBV29-1,TGCAGCGTTGGGGGGACAGGGGTGGCAGATACGCAGTATTTT,CSVGGTGVADTQYF
few,TRBJ2-3,TRBD2,TRBV7-2,TGTGCCAGCAGCTTAGTCGGTGGACTAGCGGGCCTAAGCACAGATACGCAGTATTTT,CASSLVGGLAGLSTDTQYF
NA,TRBJ1-2,NA,TRBV19,TGTGCCAGTTTCTCGCGACAAACTAACTATGGCTACACCTTC,CASFSRQTNYGYTF
NA,TRBJ2-5,NA,TRBV7-2,TGTGCCAGCAGCTTAGCCCGCGGGCGGCAAAAAGGAGAGACCCAGTACTTC,CASSLARGRQKGETQYF
few,TRBJ1-1,NA,TRBV6-5,TGTGCCAGCAGTTACGTGGGGGCAATGAACACTGAAGCTTTCTTT,CASSYVGAMNTEAFF
NA,TRBJ2-5,NA,TRBV21-1,TGTGCCAGCAGCAAAGTGTTAGCGGAACAAGAGACCCAGTACTTC,CASSKVLAEQETQYF
few,TRBJ1-2,NA,TRBV29-1,TGCAGCGTTGAGCTACAGAATCGGGCGGGTGGAGGCTACACCTTC,CSVELQNRAGGGYTF
NA,TRBJ2-1,TRBD1,TRBV6-1,TGTGCCAGCCTAAAGAGGGACAGCTACAATGAGCAGTTCTTC,CASLKRDSYNEQFF
NA,TRBJ1-3,NA,TRBV9,TGTGCCAGCAGCGTAGAAGTGGGCCGCTCTGGAAACACCATATATTTT,CASSVEVGRSGNTIYF
NA,TRBJ2-1,TRBD2,TRBV5-1,TGCGCCAGCAGCTCCCCCTACCAGGGAGGGGCCTCCTACAATGAGCAGTTCTTC,CASSSPYQGGASYNEQFF
NA,TRBJ2-7,TRBD1,TRBV6-1,TGTGCCATCAGTGAGCAGGGGGAGATACTCGAGCAGTACTTC,CAISEQGEILEQYF
NA,TRBJ2-3,TRBD1,TRBV28,TGTGCCAGCAGTGTAGGACAGGGGGATGGGACAGATACGCAGTATTTT,CASSVGQGDGTDTQYF
NA,TRBJ2-5,TRBD2,TRBV18,TGTGCCAGCTCACCTCCGGGACTAGCGGGAGAAGAGACCCAGTACTTC,CASSPPGLAGEETQYF
few,TRBJ2-7,TRBD2,TRBV5-1,TGCGCCAGCAGCTTCCTAGCGGGAGACTCCTACGAGCAGTACTTC,CASSFLAGDSYEQYF
few,TRBJ2-1,TRBD1,TRBV19,TGTGCCAGTAGTATAGGGGGCATCGGACAGGTCTACAATGAGCAGTTCTTC,CASSIGGIGQVYNEQFF
few,TRBJ1-5,TRBD1,TRBV7-2,TGTGCCAGCAGCTTACGACAGGGGGCGCCCAATCAGCCCCAGCATTTT,CASSLRQGAPNQPQHF
few,TRBJ2-3,TRBD2,TRBV28,TGTGCCAGCAGTTGGGGGGCTGCTAGCGGGAGGTGGACAGATACGCAGTATTTT,CASSWGAASGRWTDTQYF
NA,TRBJ2-1,TRBD2,TRBV4-2,TGTGCCAGCAGCCCCCCCCTAGCGGGAGCCAGTGAGCAGTTCTTC,CASSPPLAGASEQFF
few,TRBJ1-4,NA,TRBV4-2,TGTGCCAGCAGCCAAGCCGGGGCAACTAATGAAAAACTGTTTTTT,CASSQAGATNEKLFF
many,TRBJ2-7,NA,TRBV29-1,TGCAGCGTTGAGGAGGGAAGATGGCGCGAGCAGTACTTC,CSVEEGRWREQYF
few,TRBJ2-7,NA,TRBV2,TGTGCCAGCAGTCTAACACGGGAGTCCGAGCAGTACTTC,CASSLTRESEQYF
NA,TRBJ1-1,NA,TRBV7-3,TGTGCCAGCAGCTTAGCCCCACAGGGCGGCACTGAAGCTTTCTTT,CASSLAPQGGTEAFF
many,TRBJ2-7,NA,TRBV15,TGTGCCACCAGCCCACGACGGAGCTCCTACGAGCAGTACTTC,CATSPRRSSYEQYF
NA,TRBJ2-1,NA,TRBV19,TGTGCCAGTAGTATCAGGGGCCGGGACCCCAACCAGTTCTTC,CASSIRGRDPNQFF
NA,TRBJ2-1,NA,TRBV21-1,TGTGCCAGCAGCAAACGGACTAGCGAAGAGTGTGGTGAGCAGTTCTTC,CASSKRTSEECGEQFF
NA,TRBJ2-1,NA,TRBV4-1,TGCGCCAGCAGCCAAGAGCGGGACGGGCATACGGGCAATGAGCAGTTCTTC,CASSQERDGHTGNEQFF
NA,TRBJ2-7,NA,TRBV7-3,TGTGCCAGCAGCTCTGTAGGCGGGACGGGGATTTACGAGCAGTACTTC,CASSSVGGTGIYEQYF
NA,TRBJ2-3,NA,TRBV4-1,TGCGCCAGCAGCCGCGCCGGGACATCAAACACAGATACGCAGTATTTT,CASSRAGTSNTDTQYF
NA,TRBJ1-1,NA,TRBV5-1,TGCGCCAGCAGCTTGGACATAGGGGGGGACACTGAAGCTTTCTTT,CASSLDIGGDTEAFF
NA,TRBJ2-2,TRBD2,TRBV7-2,TGTGCCAGCAGCTTATCTGGGGCGGGAGGGTCTGCCGGGGAGCTGTTTTTT,CASSLSGAGGSAGELFF
few,TRBJ2-3,NA,TRBV11-2,TGTGCCAGCAGCTTCGCAGGGCGTCCAGATACGCAGTATTTT,CASSFAGRPDTQYF
NA,TRBJ2-6,NA,TRBV5-1,TGCGCCAGCAGCGAGGTGTTTGGGGCCAACGTCCTGACTTTC,CASSEVFGANVLTF
NA,TRBJ2-1,TRBD1,TRBV10-3,TGTGCCATCAGTGAATGGACAGGGAACGGAAATGAGCAGTTCTTC,CAISEWTGNGNEQFF
NA,TRBJ2-1,TRBD2,TRBV7-2,TGTGCCAGCAGCCGGATAGCGGGAGGACGTTACAATGAGCAGTTCTTC,CASSRIAGGRYNEQFF
few,TRBJ2-7,TRBD2,TRBV6-5,TGTGCCAGCAGACCTAGCGGGAGCGGATACGAGCAGTACTTC,CASRPSGSGYEQYF
NA,TRBJ2-5,TRBD1,TRBV4-1,TGCGCCAGCAGCCAAGAAGGGACAGGGGAATGGGAGACCCAGTACTTC,CASSQEGTGEWETQYF
NA,TRBJ2-5,NA,TRBV5-5,TGTGCCAGCAGCTTGGTTCCAGGCCGCCAAGAGACCCAGTACTTC,CASSLVPGRQETQYF
NA,TRBJ2-2,TRBD1,TRBV5-1,TGCGCCAGCAGCCGCGGACAGGGGGCAAACGGGGAGCTGTTTTTT,CASSRGQGANGELFF
few,TRBJ2-6,NA,TRBV4-3,TGCGCCAGCAGCCAACAGGCCGACCGCTCTGGGGCCAACGTCCTGACTTTC,CASSQQADRSGANVLTF
NA,TRBJ2-1,NA,TRBV11-1,TGTGCCAGCAGCTTATATTACAATGAGCAGTTCTTC,CASSLYYNEQFF
few,TRBJ2-4,TRBD2,TRBV6-5,TGTGCCAGCAGGACTCTAGCGGACAAAAACATTCAGTACTTC,CASRTLADKNIQYF
NA,TRBJ2-7,NA,TRBV7-2,TGTGCCAGCAGCTCGGACACAATCTCCTACGAGCAGTACTTC,CASSSDTISYEQYF
few,TRBJ2-3,NA,TRBV9,TGTGCCAGCAGCCCATTGACTGGAGGGACAGATACGCAGTATTTT,CASSPLTGGTDTQYF
NA,TRBJ1-4,TRBD1,TRBV28,TGTGCCAGCAGGCCCGGGACAGGGGGGAGAAATGAAAAACTGTTTTTT,CASRPGTGGRNEKLFF
NA,TRBJ1-4,NA,TRBV5-4,TGTGCCAGCAGCTCTCAGACAGGCGGAAATGAAAAACTGTTTTTT,CASSSQTGGNEKLFF
few,TRBJ2-1,TRBD2,TRBV6-1,TGTGCCAGCAGCCTAACTAGCGGGACTGACAATGAGCAGTTCTTC,CASSLTSGTDNEQFF